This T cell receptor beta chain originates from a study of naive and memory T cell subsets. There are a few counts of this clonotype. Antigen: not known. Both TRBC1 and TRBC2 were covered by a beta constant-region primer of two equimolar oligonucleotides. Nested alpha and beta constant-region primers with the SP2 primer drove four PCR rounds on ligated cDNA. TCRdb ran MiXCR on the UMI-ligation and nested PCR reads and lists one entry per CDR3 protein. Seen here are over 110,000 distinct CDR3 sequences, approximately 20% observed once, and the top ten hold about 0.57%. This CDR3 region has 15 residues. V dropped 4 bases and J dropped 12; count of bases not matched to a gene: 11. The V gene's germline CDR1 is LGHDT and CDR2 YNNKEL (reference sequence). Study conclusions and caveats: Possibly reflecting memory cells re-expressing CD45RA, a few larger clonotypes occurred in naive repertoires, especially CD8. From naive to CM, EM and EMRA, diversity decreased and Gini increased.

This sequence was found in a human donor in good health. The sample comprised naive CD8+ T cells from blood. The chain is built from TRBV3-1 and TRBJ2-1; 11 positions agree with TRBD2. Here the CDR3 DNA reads TGTGCCAGCAGCCTCTGGACTAGCGGGTCCAGGGGGCAGTTCTTC. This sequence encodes CASSLWTSGSRGQFF.